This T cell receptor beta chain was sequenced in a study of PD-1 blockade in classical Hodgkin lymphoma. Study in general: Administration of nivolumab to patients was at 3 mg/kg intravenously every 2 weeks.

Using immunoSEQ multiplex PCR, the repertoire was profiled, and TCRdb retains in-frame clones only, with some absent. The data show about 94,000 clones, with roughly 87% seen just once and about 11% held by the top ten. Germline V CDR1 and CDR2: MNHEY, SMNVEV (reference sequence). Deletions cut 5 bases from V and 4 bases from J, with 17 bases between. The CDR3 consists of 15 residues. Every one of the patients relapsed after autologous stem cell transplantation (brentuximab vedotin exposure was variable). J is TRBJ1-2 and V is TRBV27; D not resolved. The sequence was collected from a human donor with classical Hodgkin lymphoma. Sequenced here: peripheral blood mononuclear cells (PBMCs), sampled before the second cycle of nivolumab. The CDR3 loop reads CASSPGREVGYGYTF. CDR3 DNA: TGTGCCAGCAGTCCTGGACGGGAGGTTGGCTATGGCTACACCTTC.